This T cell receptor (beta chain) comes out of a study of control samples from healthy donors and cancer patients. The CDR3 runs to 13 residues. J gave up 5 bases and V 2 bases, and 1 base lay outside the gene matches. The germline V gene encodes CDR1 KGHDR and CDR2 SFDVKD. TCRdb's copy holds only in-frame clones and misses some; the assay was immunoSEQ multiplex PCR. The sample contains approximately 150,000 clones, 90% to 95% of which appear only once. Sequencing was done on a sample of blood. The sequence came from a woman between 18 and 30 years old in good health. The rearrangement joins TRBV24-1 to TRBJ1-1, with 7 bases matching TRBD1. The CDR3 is CATSDSDRTEAFF. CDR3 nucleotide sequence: TGTGCCACCAGTGATTCGGACAGGACTGAAGCTTTCTTT.